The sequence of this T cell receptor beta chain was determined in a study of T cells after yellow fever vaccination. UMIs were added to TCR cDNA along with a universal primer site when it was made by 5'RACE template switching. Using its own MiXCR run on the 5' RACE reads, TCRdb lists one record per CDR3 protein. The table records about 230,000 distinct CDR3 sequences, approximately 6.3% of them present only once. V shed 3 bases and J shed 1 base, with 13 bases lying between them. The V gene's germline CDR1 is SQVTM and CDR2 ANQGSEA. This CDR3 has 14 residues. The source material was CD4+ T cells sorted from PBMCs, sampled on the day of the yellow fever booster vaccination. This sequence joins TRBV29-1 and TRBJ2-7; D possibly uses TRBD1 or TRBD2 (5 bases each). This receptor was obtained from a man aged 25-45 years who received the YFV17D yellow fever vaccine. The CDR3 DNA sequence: TGCAGCGTTGATGGGACGGTGGATTCCTACGAGCAGTACTTC. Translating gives CSVDGTVDSYEQYF.